The rows below give T cell receptor beta chains drawn from one sample of a study of T cells after posttransplantation cyclophosphamide. Libraries were prepared by immunoSEQ multiplex PCR; TCRdb keeps only in-frame clonotypes and omits some of them. Singletons are absent from the sample, which has about 5,700 clones. The specimen comprised PBMCs, sampled after allogeneic stem cell transplant with posttransplant cyclophosphamide. These TCRs come from a male patient between 60 and 69 years old who received an allogeneic stem cell transplant from a related donor, was CMV-positive, and had no GVHD. Part of the T cell pool may stem from the graft donor. Each CDR3 is given with its conserved first and last residue. A D gene is named only where the DNA matches it firmly. Clone size is stated in some rows and not others, as once, few, many or a class when expanded.

>TRBV7-2|TRBJ2-3|TRBD2|NA
TGTGCCAGCAGCTGGGTCGGGGGGGCGGGAGATACGCAGTATTTT
CASSWVGGAGDTQYF
>TRBV6-5|TRBJ1-3|NA|NA
TGTGCCAGCAGAGCACCGTCCTCTGGAAACACCATATATTTT
CASRAPSSGNTIYF
>TRBV7-2|TRBJ1-6|NA|many
TGTGCCAGCAGGCCCACCTTGGGGCGCTCACCCCTCCACTTT
CASRPTLGRSPLHF
>TRBV6-5|TRBJ1-2|NA|NA
TGTGCCAGCAGTTACTCGGGAGGTTCCCATGGCTACACCTTC
CASSYSGGSHGYTF
>TRBV6-6|TRBJ2-1|TRBD1|many
TGTGCCAGCAGCGACGGGACAGGGGGCAATGAGCAGTTCTTC
CASSDGTGGNEQFF
>TRBV28|TRBJ2-7|NA|many
TGTGCCAGCAGTTTGAACCTAGCCATCGAGCAGTACTTC
CASSLNLAIEQYF
>TRBV5-6|TRBJ2-7|NA|many
TGTGCCAGCAGCGTCACAGACTACGAGCAGTACTTC
CASSVTDYEQYF
>TRBV5-5|TRBJ2-5|TRBD2|many
TGTGCCAGCAGCTTGGAACTAGCGGGGGGTAGAGAGACCCAGTACTTC
CASSLELAGGRETQYF
>TRBV7-6|TRBJ2-5|TRBD2|NA
TGTGCCAGCAGCTTATACGGACTAGCGGGCTCCACAGAGACCCAGTACTTC
CASSLYGLAGSTETQYF
>TRBV7-8|TRBJ2-1|TRBD1|many
TGTGCCAGCAGTCGCCGGGACAGGGACAATGAGCAGTTCTTC
CASSRRDRDNEQFF
>TRBV7-2|TRBJ2-5|NA|few
TGTGCCAGCAGCTCGCGTCGGACAGTGGGAGAGACCCAGTACTTC
CASSSRRTVGETQYF
>TRBV18|TRBJ1-2|NA|many
TGTGCCAGCTCACCCGGCACAGATCTCTACACCTTC
CASSPGTDLYTF